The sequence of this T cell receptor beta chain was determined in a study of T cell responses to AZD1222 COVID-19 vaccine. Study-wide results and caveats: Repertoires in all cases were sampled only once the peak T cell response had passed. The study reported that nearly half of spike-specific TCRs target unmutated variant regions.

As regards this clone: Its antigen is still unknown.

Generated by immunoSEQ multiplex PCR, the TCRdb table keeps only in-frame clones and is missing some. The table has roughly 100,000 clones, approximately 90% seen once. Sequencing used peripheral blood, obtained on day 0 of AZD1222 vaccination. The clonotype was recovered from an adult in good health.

The CDR3 is CASSFIGTTDQPQHF. CDR3 sequence (DNA): TGTGCCAGCAGTTTTATAGGGACCACGGATCAGCCCCAGCATTTT. This sequence joins TRBV28 and TRBJ1-5; D perhaps matches TRBD1 (5 bases). Germline CDR1 is MDHEN and CDR2 is SYDVKM. CDR3 length equals 15 residues. V lost 3 bases to trimming and J lost 5 bases, with 14 bases between them.